These 17 T cell receptor beta chains originate from one sample sequenced in a study of Ad26.COV2.S vaccination and SARS-CoV-2 variants. Produced via immunoSEQ multiplex PCR; TCRdb's table is partial and in-frame only. The repertoire includes some 460,000 clones, 80% to 90% of them detected once, and under 2% sits in the top ten. Treatment given: around 19 received Ad26.COV2.S at low or high dose, single or two shots; several received placebo; per-sample allocation not given. Specimen acquisition occurred on day 63 following the initial vaccine or placebo injection. The sequencing used peripheral blood, collected in a trial of Ad26.COV2.S vaccine versus placebo. The receptor set was obtained from a person aged 18-65 years who received the Ad26.COV2.S COVID-19 vaccine or a placebo.

The chain couples TRBV19 to TRBJ2-1; 13 positions match TRBD2. The CDR3 is 16 residues long. J gave up 3 bases and V 4 bases, and 3 bases lay outside the gene matches. Looked up from germline, CDR1 is LNHDA and CDR2 is SQIVND (reference sequence). This chain's CDR3 is CASSKRTSGSYNEQFF. The CDR3 DNA sequence: TGTGCCAGTAGTAAAAGGACTAGCGGGAGCTACAATGAGCAGTTCTTC.

The rearrangement uses TRBV15 and TRBJ1-2; D gene uncertain. The germline gives CDR1 LNHNV, CDR2 YYDKDF (reference sequence). This CDR3 is 15 amino acids long. Trimming took 1 base from V and 0 from J, leaving 9 bases between them. The CDR3 loop is CATSRAMGANYGYTF. CDR3 DNA: TGTGCCACCAGCAGAGCAATGGGTGCTAACTATGGCTACACCTTC.

The chain employs TRBV19 and TRBJ2-7; D is perhaps TRBD2 (6 bases). The CDR3 loop spans 12 amino acids. The ends were cut back, 5 bases at V and 1 base at J, with 6 bases in the middle. CDR1 is LNHDA and CDR2 is SQIVND in the germline V gene (reference sequence). The CDR3 is CASSRGSYEQYF. The CDR3 DNA reads as TGTGCCAGTAGTCGGGGGTCCTACGAGCAGTACTTC. The complete variable domain, with remaining parts taken from reference TRBV19 and TRBJ2-7, reads DGGITQSPKYLFRKEGQNVTLSCEQNLNHDAMYWYRQDPGQGLRLIYYSQIVNDFQKGDIAEGYSVSREKKESFPLTVTSAQKNPTAFYLCASSRGSYEQYFGPGTRLTVT.

There are a few counts of this clone. The chain employs TRBV7-3 and TRBJ1-6; D is uncertain. CDR3 length: 10 amino acids. CDR1 and CDR2 from the germline V gene are SGHTA and FQGTGA. V was cut by 9 bases and J by 9 bases, with 6 bases left in between. The CDR3: CARQTSPLHF. CDR3 bases: TGTGCCAGACAAACTTCACCCCTCCACTTT.

The rearrangement uses TRBV7-2 and TRBJ1-1, with TRBD1 matching over 8 bases. CDR1 is SGHTA and CDR2 is FQGNSA in the germline V gene. There are 14 residues in the CDR3. Trimming cost V 4 bases and J 2 bases; bases outside gene matches: 3. The CDR3 DNA is TGTGCCAGCAGCTCCAGGGGGCTAAACACTGAAGCTTTCTTT. As protein: CASSSRGLNTEAFF.

J is TRBJ1-5 and V is TRBV9; 7 bases map to TRBD1. This CDR3 contains 14 residues. V gave up 2 bases and J gave up 4 bases; unmatched junction bases: 3. Germline V gene sequence: CDR1 SGDLS, CDR2 YYNGEE. The CDR3 nucleotides are TGTGCCAGCAGCGTCTGGGACAGAAATCAGCCCCAGCATTTT. It yields the protein CASSVWDRNQPQHF.

The V call is TRBV18, the J call TRBJ2-2; D possibly corresponds to TRBD2 (7 bases). The germline V gene encodes CDR1 KGHSH and CDR2 LQKENI. The CDR3 covers 15 residues. V shed 4 bases and J shed 0 bases, with 9 bases lying between them. Written as DNA, the CDR3 is TGTGCCAGCTCACGGGAGGGGGCGAACACCGGGGAGCTGTTTTTT. This sequence encodes CASSREGANTGELFF.

This clone was found once. The rearrangement links TRBV7-3 to TRBJ1-1; D perhaps matches TRBD1 (6 bases). V was shortened by 0 bases and J by 5 bases, with 10 bases between the two germline ends. Germline V lookup: CDR1 SGHTA, CDR2 FQGTGA. The CDR3 has 14 amino acids. The DNA for the CDR3 is TGTGCCAGCAGCTTAACGCCGGGGGCGACTGAAGCTTTCTTT. Translated: CASSLTPGATEAFF.

The rearrangement uses TRBV28 and TRBJ2-1; 8 nucleotides match TRBD1. There are 17 residues in the CDR3. The ends lost 3 bases at V and 2 bases at J; junction bases unmatched: 9. Germline V lookup: CDR1 MDHEN, CDR2 SYDVKM. The CDR3 region has the DNA TGTGCCAGCAGTTTGGACGACAGGGGCCAAACCTACAATGAGCAGTTCTTC. Encoded protein: CASSLDDRGQTYNEQFF.

The J gene is TRBJ2-1, the V gene TRBV24-1; D is possibly TRBD2 (7 bases). The CDR3 runs 14 residues. Germline-derived CDR1 and CDR2 are KGHDR and SFDVKD. Trimming removed 4 bases from V and 10 bases from J, with 16 bases in between. In nucleotides, the CDR3 is TGTGCCACCAGTGACCCGGGGGGCGGAAGCGAGCAGTTCTTC. Translation gives CATSDPGGGSEQFF.

Remarks on this clone: The sample carries other DNA sequences with the same CDR3. V gene TRBV2 combines with J gene TRBJ1-2; D gene ambiguous. Looked up from germline, CDR1 is SNHLY and CDR2 is FYNNEI. This CDR3 spans 13 amino acids. Between the trimmed V and J ends, which lost 4 bases and 2 bases, there was a span of 8 bases. The CDR3 here is CASSVAGNYGYTF. The CDR3 DNA sequence: TGTGCCAGCAGTGTGGCGGGGAACTATGGCTACACCTTC.

The chain is built from TRBV6-2 or TRBV6-3 and TRBJ2-1; D may be TRBD2 (6 bases). Germline CDR1 reads MNHEY; CDR2 reads SVGEGT. CDR3 length: 15 amino acids. V gave up 3 bases and J gave up 4 bases, with 13 bases separating them. CDR3 amino acids: CASSYGGLAYNEQFF. In nucleotides, the CDR3 is TGTGCCAGCAGTTATGGGGGACTGGCATACAATGAGCAGTTCTTC.

The chain couples TRBV15 to TRBJ1-5; D unresolved. V shed 0 bases and J shed 3 bases, with 12 bases lying between them. This CDR3 spans 16 amino acids. The germline gives CDR1 LNHNV, CDR2 YYDKDF (reference sequence). In DNA, the CDR3 is TGTGCCACCAGCAGAGATATGGGCCAGGTCAATCAGCCCCAGCATTTT. It yields the protein CATSRDMGQVNQPQHF.

The chain joins TRBV28 to TRBJ2-5, with D possibly TRBD2 on 6 matching bases. The CDR3 has 15 amino acids. Germline-derived CDR1 and CDR2 are MDHEN and SYDVKM. V was shortened by 7 bases and J by 4 bases, with 19 bases between the two germline ends. CDR3 amino acids: CASNPWRGRRETQYF. CDR3 coding DNA: TGTGCCAGCAACCCATGGAGGGGCCGAAGAGAGACCCAGTACTTC. The variable domain in full, with the rest retrieved from reference TRBV28 and TRBJ2-5, is DVKVTQSSRYLVKRTGEKVFLECVQDMDHENMFWYRQDPGLGLRLIYFSYDVKMKEKGDIPEGYSVSREKKERFSLILESASTNQTSMYLCASNPWRGRRETQYFGPGTRLLVL.

CDR3 nucleotide sequence: TGCAGCGTTGAGCGGGAGGGAACAGATACGCAGTATTTT. Its protein product is CSVEREGTDTQYF. V usage is TRBV29-1 and J usage is TRBJ2-3; TRBD2 agrees at 9 bases. Losses at the gene ends were 3 bases for V and 3 bases for J; bases not matched to a gene: 1. CDR3 length: 13 amino acids. CDR1 is SQVTM and CDR2 is ANQGSEA in the germline V gene.

This clone was seen a single time. This chain uses TRBV19 with TRBJ1-2; D gene ambiguous. Trimming cost V 7 bases and J 11 bases, with 26 bases left between them. Germline V gene data show CDR1 as LNHDA and CDR2 as SQIVND (reference sequence). This CDR3 is 15 amino acids long. The CDR3 nucleotides are TGTGCCAGTACCGACCAGCCCCTACTCGGCTCATGGTACACCTTC. Translated, it gives CASTDQPLLGSWYTF.

The rearrangement links TRBV19 to TRBJ1-4; tentatively, D is TRBD1 (5 bases). The CDR3 spans 13 residues. V was shortened by 5 bases and J by 4 bases, with 8 bases between the two germline ends. Looked up from germline, CDR1 is LNHDA and CDR2 is SQIVND (reference sequence). In DNA form, the CDR3 reads TGTGCCAGTAGTCGGGGCTTTAATGAAAAACTGTTTTTT. Amino acid sequence: CASSRGFNEKLFF.